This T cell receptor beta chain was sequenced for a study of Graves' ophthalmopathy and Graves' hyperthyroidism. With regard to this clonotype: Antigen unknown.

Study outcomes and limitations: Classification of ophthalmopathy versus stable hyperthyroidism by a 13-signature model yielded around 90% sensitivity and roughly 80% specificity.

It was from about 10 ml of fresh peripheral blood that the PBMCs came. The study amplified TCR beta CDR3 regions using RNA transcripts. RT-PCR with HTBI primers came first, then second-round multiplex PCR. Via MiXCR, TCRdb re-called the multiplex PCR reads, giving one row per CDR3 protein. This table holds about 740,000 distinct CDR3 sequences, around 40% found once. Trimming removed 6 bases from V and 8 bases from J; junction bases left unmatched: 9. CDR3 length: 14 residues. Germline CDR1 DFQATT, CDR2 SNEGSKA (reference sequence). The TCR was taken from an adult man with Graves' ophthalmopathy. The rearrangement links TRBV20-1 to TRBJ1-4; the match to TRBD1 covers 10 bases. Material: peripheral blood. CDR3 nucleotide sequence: TGCAGTGCGCCTATCGGGACAGGGGACGAAAAACTGTTTTTT. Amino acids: CSAPIGTGDEKLFF.